These 12 T cell receptor beta chains were sequenced from one sample in a study of blood T cell repertoires in COVID-19. Libraries were prepared by immunoSEQ multiplex PCR; TCRdb keeps only in-frame clonotypes and omits some of them. The table includes about 170,000 clones, more than 75% detected once. The source material was peripheral blood. The receptors stem from a man in his 60s with COVID-19, enrolled during active disease.

J is TRBJ2-7 and V is TRBV18; 9 nucleotides line up with TRBD2. The V segment lost 0 bases and the J segment 0 bases; nucleotides outside the gene matches: 6. This CDR3 contains 17 residues. CDR1 KGHSH and CDR2 LQKENI come from the germline V gene. CDR3 sequence (DNA): TGTGCCAGCTCACCACCATCTAGCGGGGCTAGCTCCTACGAGCAGTACTTC. It yields the protein CASSPPSSGASSYEQYF.

CDR3 coding DNA: TGTGCCAGCAGCCAGCAAACAGGGCCTGGAAACACCATATATTTT. This encodes CASSQQTGPGNTIYF. The chain joins TRBV16 to TRBJ1-3, with D tentatively TRBD1 (6 bases). The CDR3 runs 15 residues. Germline V gene lookup returns CDR1 KGHSY and CDR2 FQNENV. Trimming stripped 3 bases from V and 2 bases from J, with 11 bases between.

To note about this clone: One end of the junction does not line up with germline, which may come from a read error. V usage is TRBV7-7 and J usage is TRBJ2-3; D might be TRBD2 (5 bases). There are 15 residues in the CDR3. Germline V gives CDR1 SSHAT, CDR2 FNYEAQ (reference sequence). CDR3 sequence: CASSLDVAAGDTQYF. The CDR3 region has the DNA TGTGCTAGCAGCTTAGACGTTGCCGCGGGAGATACGCAGTATTTT.

The chain has TRBV14 and TRBJ1-2; 12 positions match TRBD1. Germline V gene sequence: CDR1 SGHDN, CDR2 FVKESK. The ends lost 4 bases at V and 4 bases at J; junction bases unmatched: 4. CDR3 length: 15 amino acids. The CDR3 DNA sequence: TGTGCCAGCAGCCGAGGGACAGGGGGCGGCTATGGCTACACCTTC. This encodes CASSRGTGGGYGYTF.

The genes are TRBV19 and TRBJ2-1; 12 bases align to TRBD2. Trimming took 10 bases from V and 1 from J; bases not matched to a gene: 17. The CDR3 contains 19 residues. Germline V gene lookup returns CDR1 LNHDA and CDR2 SQIVND (reference sequence). CDR3 sequence: CATLGRVTSGRLSYNEQFF. CDR3 sequence (DNA): TGTGCCACCCTAGGGAGGGTCACTAGCGGGAGGTTGTCCTACAATGAGCAGTTCTTC.

This chain joins TRBV11-3 and TRBJ2-5, with D tentatively TRBD2 (6 bases). V lost 2 bases to trimming and J lost 2 bases, with 9 bases between them. CDR1 and CDR2 (germline): SGHNT, YENEEA. The CDR3 spans 14 residues. The CDR3 DNA sequence: TGTGCCAGCAGCTTATCCAGCGGGCAAGAGACCCAGTACTTC. Encoded protein: CASSLSSGQETQYF.

The J gene is TRBJ2-4, the V gene TRBV6-5; a weak D match, TRBD1 (6 bases). The CDR3 spans 13 residues. The germline gives CDR1 MNHEY, CDR2 SVGAGI. With 1 base removed from V and 9 bases from J, the gap between germline ends came to 10 bases. The DNA of the CDR3 is TGTGCCAGCAGTTACTTACAGGGCACCATTCAGTACTTC. Protein sequence: CASSYLQGTIQYF.

The chain combines TRBV5-1 with TRBJ2-3, with TRBD2 identical over 8 bases. This CDR3 has 16 amino acids. Trimming removed 0 bases from V and 3 bases from J; junction bases left unmatched: 6. Germline V gives CDR1 SGHRS, CDR2 YFSETQ. As DNA, the CDR3 is TGCGCCAGCAGCTTGGGTCCGGGAGGGCCGACAGATACGCAGTATTTT. Protein: CASSLGPGGPTDTQYF.

This clone has more than one count but fewer than ten. The gene calls are TRBV19 and TRBJ2-1; D might be TRBD1 (5 bases). In germline, CDR1 is LNHDA, CDR2 SQIVND (reference sequence). This CDR3 has 15 residues. V was clipped by 3 bases and J by 5 bases, with 14 bases between them. CDR3 loop: CASSIQGTINNEQFF. The DNA of the CDR3 is TGTGCCAGTAGTATCCAGGGTACTATAAACAATGAGCAGTTCTTC.

The chain links TRBV4-3 to TRBJ1-5, with a possible D match to TRBD1 (6 bases). This CDR3 has 16 residues. Germline CDR1 is LGHNA and CDR2 is YSLEER. The germline V and J ends were trimmed by 0 bases and 6 bases, with 15 bases remaining between them. The CDR3 loop reads CASSQENRVGGQPQHF. The CDR3 DNA follows: TGCGCCAGCAGCCAAGAAAACAGGGTAGGTGGTCAGCCCCAGCATTTT.

V usage is TRBV5-8 and J usage is TRBJ2-3, with 13 bases lining up with TRBD2. CDR1 and CDR2 (germline): SGHTS, YDEGEE. This CDR3 has 17 amino acids. V shed 2 bases and J 0 bases; nucleotides not matched to a gene: 3. CDR3 nucleotides: TGTGCCAGCAGCTTAGGACTAGCGGGGGACAGCACAGATACGCAGTATTTT. Amino acids: CASSLGLAGDSTDTQYF.

The rearrangement links TRBV5-1 to TRBJ1-2; 7 bases are a match to TRBD1. Germline V gene sequence: CDR1 SGHRS, CDR2 YFSETQ. There are 14 residues in the CDR3. J gave up 5 bases and V 0 bases, and 4 bases lay outside the gene matches. The DNA for the CDR3 is TGCGCCAGCAGCTTGGACCTGACAGGGTATGGCTACACCTTC. Protein sequence: CASSLDLTGYGYTF.